Presented here are 6 T cell receptor beta chains from one specimen sequenced in a study of CD8+ T cells in alopecia areata. Following RNA extraction, reverse transcription yielded cDNA that acted as the sequencing template. Using immunoSEQ multiplex PCR, the repertoire was profiled, and TCRdb retains in-frame clones only, with some absent. The table shows 95,000 to 150,000 clones, with 60% to 65% occurring only once. Indicated treatment: oral pan-JAK inhibitor, 5-10 mg twice daily. The sample consisted of CD4+ T cells sorted from blood, taken at week 4, from a patient treated with tofacitinib. Every receptor here comes from a human donor with alopecia areata.

This clone was counted a few times. Written as DNA, the CDR3 is TGTGCCAGCAGCTTCGGTGGGACTACCGGGTCCTATGGCTACACCTTC. Translating it yields CASSFGGTTGSYGYTF. The V gene is TRBV27, the J gene TRBJ1-2; weak D call: TRBD1 (5 bases). Trimming removed 6 bases at V and 4 bases at J, with 21 bases between. CDR3 length: 16 amino acids. The germline CDR1 and CDR2 sequences are MNHEY and SMNVEV (reference sequence).

The V and J genes are TRBV9 and TRBJ2-7; D unresolved. Germline CDR1 and CDR2: SGDLS and YYNGEE. CDR3 size: 14 residues. V gave up 0 bases and J gave up 3 bases, with 10 bases separating them. The CDR3 protein is CASSVGPPGYEQYF. CDR3 nucleotides: TGTGCCAGCAGCGTAGGCCCCCCCGGCTACGAGCAGTACTTC. Looking up the rest from reference TRBV9 and TRBJ2-7 gives the full variable domain: DSGVTQTPKHLITATGQRVTLRCSPRSGDLSVYWYQQSLDQGLQFLIQYYNGEERAKGNILERFSAQQFPDLHSELNLSSLELGDSALYFCASSVGPPGYEQYFGPGTRLTVT.

The J gene is TRBJ2-5, the V gene TRBV20-1; D call uncertain. This CDR3 region has 10 residues. Germline values: CDR1 DFQATT, CDR2 SNEGSKA (reference sequence). V shed 5 bases and J shed 5 bases, with 6 bases lying between them. CDR3 in amino acids: CSAYRETQYF. For the CDR3, the DNA is TGCAGTGCTTATAGGGAGACCCAGTACTTC.

The V gene is TRBV5-1, the J gene TRBJ2-7; TRBD1 aligns across 7 bases. Trimming at V came to 4 bases and at J to 3 bases, leaving 4 bases not matched to a gene. CDR1 and CDR2 (germline): SGHRS, YFSETQ. CDR3 length equals 13 residues. CDR3 in amino acids: CASSATGNYEQYF. CDR3 DNA: TGCGCCAGCAGCGCGACAGGGAACTACGAGCAGTACTTC.

The chain couples TRBV19 to TRBJ1-1; 10 bases line up with TRBD1. Trimming removed 6 bases from V and 1 base from J; junction bases left unmatched: 2. The CDR3 spans 14 residues. Germline V gives CDR1 LNHDA, CDR2 SQIVND (reference sequence). CDR3 amino acids: CASRRDRGNTEAFF. The CDR3 DNA reads TGTGCCAGTAGACGGGACAGGGGGAACACTGAAGCTTTCTTT.

The chain combines TRBV5-4 with TRBJ2-5; D is ambiguous. CDR1 is SGHNT and CDR2 is YYREEE in the germline V gene (reference sequence). V was clipped by 3 bases and J by 6 bases, with 12 bases between them. CDR3 length: 13 amino acids. This chain's CDR3 is CASSSSSTKTQYF. CDR3 sequence (DNA): TGTGCCAGCAGCTCCTCATCCACGAAGACCCAGTACTTC.